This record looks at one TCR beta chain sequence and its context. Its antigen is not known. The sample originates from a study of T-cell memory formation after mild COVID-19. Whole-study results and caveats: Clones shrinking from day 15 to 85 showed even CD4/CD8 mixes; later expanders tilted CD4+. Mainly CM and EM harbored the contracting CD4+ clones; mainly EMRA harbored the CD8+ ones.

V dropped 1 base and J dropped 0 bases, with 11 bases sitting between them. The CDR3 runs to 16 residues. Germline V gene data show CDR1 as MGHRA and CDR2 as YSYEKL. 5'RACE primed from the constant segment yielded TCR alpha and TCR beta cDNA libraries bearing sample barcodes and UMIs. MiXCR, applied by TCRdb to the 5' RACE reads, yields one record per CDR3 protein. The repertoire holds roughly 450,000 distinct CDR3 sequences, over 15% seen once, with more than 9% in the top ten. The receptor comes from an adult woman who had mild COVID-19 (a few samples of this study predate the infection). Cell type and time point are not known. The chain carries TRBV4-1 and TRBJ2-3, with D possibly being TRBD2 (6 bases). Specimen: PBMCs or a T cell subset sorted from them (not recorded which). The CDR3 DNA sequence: TGCGCCAGCAGCCAAGCGGATCGGGGGAGCACAGATACGCAGTATTTT. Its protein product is CASSQADRGSTDTQYF.